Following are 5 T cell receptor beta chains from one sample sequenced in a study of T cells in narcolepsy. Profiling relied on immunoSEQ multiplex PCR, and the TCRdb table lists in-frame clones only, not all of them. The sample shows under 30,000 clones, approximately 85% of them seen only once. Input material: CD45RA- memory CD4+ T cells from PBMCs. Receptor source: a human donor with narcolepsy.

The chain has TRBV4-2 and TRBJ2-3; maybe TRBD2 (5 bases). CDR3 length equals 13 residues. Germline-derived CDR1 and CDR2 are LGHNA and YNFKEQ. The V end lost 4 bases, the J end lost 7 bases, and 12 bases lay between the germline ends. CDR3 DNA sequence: TGTGCCAGCAGCCCGTCGACTATAAATACGCAGTATTTT. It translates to CASSPSTINTQYF.

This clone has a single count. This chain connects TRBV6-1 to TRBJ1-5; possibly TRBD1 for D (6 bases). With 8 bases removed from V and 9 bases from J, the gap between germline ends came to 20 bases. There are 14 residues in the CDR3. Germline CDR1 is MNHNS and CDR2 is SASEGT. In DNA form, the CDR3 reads TGTGCCAGCGCCGAGGGGGGGGTGGTTGGGCCCCAGCATTTT. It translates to CASAEGGVVGPQHF.

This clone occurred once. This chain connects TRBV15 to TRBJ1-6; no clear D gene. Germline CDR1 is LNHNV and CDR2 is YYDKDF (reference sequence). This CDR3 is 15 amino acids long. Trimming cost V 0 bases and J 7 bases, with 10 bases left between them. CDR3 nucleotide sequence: TGTGCCACCAGCAGAGATCTTGGCTTCAATTCACCCCTCCACTTT. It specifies CATSRDLGFNSPLHF.

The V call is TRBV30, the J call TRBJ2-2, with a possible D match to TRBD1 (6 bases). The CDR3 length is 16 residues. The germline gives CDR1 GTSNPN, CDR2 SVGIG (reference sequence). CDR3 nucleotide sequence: TGTGCTGTCTACGGACAGAGTAAATCGAACACCGGGGAGCTGTTTTTT. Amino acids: CAVYGQSKSNTGELFF.

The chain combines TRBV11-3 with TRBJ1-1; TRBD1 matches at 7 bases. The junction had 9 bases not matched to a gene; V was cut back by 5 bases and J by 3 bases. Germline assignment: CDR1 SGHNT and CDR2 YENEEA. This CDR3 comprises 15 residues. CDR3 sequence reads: CASSRSGGVDTEAFF. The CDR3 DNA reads TGTGCCAGCAGCCGTTCAGGGGGAGTAGACACTGAAGCTTTCTTT.